The 30 T cell receptor beta chains given below trace back to one sample, sequenced in a study of T-cell reconstitution after alpha-beta-depleted transplantation in children. Using unique molecular identifiers, the investigators prepared the TCRbeta library. TCRdb re-called the PCR reads through MiXCR, storing one row per CDR3 protein. The repertoire holds 500,000 to 650,000 distinct CDR3 sequences, with under 15% as singletons. The specimen comprised PBMCs, mostly from graft donor cells, sampled 360 days after TCRalphabeta/CD19-depleted stem cell transplant. The receptors were sampled from a male patient between 5 and 17 years old who had a stem cell transplant for acute myeloid leukemia, so the T cells may come from the graft donor.

This clonotype was seen only a few times. The chain has TRBV28 and TRBJ1-3, with D tentatively TRBD1 (6 bases). Germline values: CDR1 MDHEN, CDR2 SYDVKM. The CDR3 consists of 14 residues. V lost 5 bases, J lost 4 bases, and 12 bases lay in between. The CDR3 coding sequence is TGTGCCAGCAGTCCTGGGGGCGCCGGAAACACCATATATTTT. This codes for CASSPGGAGNTIYF.

The genes are TRBV7-9 and TRBJ2-7; D remains ambiguous. Per the germline V gene, CDR1 is SEHNR and CDR2 is FQNEAQ (reference sequence). The CDR3 is made up of 13 amino acids. V dropped 5 bases and J dropped 2 bases, with 10 bases sitting between them. CDR3 region: CASSPLDTYEQYF. CDR3 bases: TGTGCCAGCAGCCCCCTCGACACCTACGAGCAGTACTTC.

This clonotype was found once. The chain employs TRBV18 and TRBJ2-7; D may match TRBD1 or TRBD2 (5 bases each). Trimming pared 3 bases from V and 0 bases from J, leaving 12 bases between. This CDR3 has 15 amino acids. The germline V gene encodes CDR1 KGHSH and CDR2 LQKENI. CDR3 in amino acids: CASSPSRDVSYEQYF. For the CDR3, the DNA is TGTGCCAGCTCACCTTCCCGGGACGTCTCCTACGAGCAGTACTTC.

This clonotype showed up just a few times. V usage is TRBV29-1 and J usage is TRBJ2-7; the match to TRBD2 covers 12 bases. Germline loops: CDR1 SQVTM, CDR2 ANQGSEA. After removal of 6 bases from V and 0 bases from J, the junction contained 9 bases not matched to a gene. This CDR3 spans 16 amino acids. CDR3 protein: CSVGGTSGSYSYEQYF. As DNA, the CDR3 is TGCAGCGTCGGGGGGACTAGCGGGTCTTACTCCTACGAGCAGTACTTC.

This clonotype was counted a few times. The V and J genes are TRBV24-1 and TRBJ2-1; 7 bases align to TRBD2. Germline values: CDR1 KGHDR, CDR2 SFDVKD. The J segment lost 3 bases and the V segment lost 4 bases, leaving 8 bases of the junction unmatched. CDR3 size: 16 residues. In nucleotides, the CDR3 is TGTGCCACCAGTGACTTCGGATTAGCGGGCTACAATGAGCAGTTCTTC. Protein: CATSDFGLAGYNEQFF.

The chain combines TRBV28 with TRBJ2-7; a weak D match, TRBD1 (5 bases). The CDR3 covers 18 residues. The V and J ends lost 4 bases and 0 bases respectively, with 22 bases between them. Per germline, CDR1 MDHEN and CDR2 SYDVKM. CDR3 residues: CASSSLDLGRKSSYEQYF. Here the CDR3 DNA reads TGTGCCAGCAGTTCTCTGGACCTGGGGCGGAAGAGCTCCTACGAGCAGTACTTC.

The genes are TRBV11-3 and TRBJ2-3, with D possibly matching TRBD1 (6 bases). Germline V CDR1 and CDR2: SGHNT, YENEEA. The CDR3 consists of 14 residues. V was pared by 4 bases and J by 4 bases, with 12 bases between. CDR3 sequence reads: CASSSNRVPDTQYF. The CDR3, as DNA: TGTGCCAGCAGCTCCAACAGGGTGCCAGATACGCAGTATTTT.

This clonotype was recorded a few times. V usage is TRBV20-1 and J usage is TRBJ2-7, with 7 bases identical to TRBD1. Germline assignment: CDR1 DFQATT and CDR2 SNEGSKA (reference sequence). V lost 5 bases to trimming and J lost 6 bases; unmatched junction nucleotides: 4. The CDR3 is made up of 11 amino acids. CDR3 sequence: CSAAAGGEQYF. The CDR3 region has the DNA TGCAGTGCTGCTGCAGGGGGCGAGCAGTACTTC.

This clonotype occurred a few times. J is TRBJ2-5 and V is TRBV4-2; D unresolved. Germline V gives CDR1 LGHNA, CDR2 YNFKEQ. Between the trimmed V and J ends, which lost 1 base and 1 base, there was a span of 7 bases. This CDR3 has 14 residues. The CDR3 region has the DNA TGTGCCAGCAGCCAAGCTACCGTCCAAGAGACCCAGTACTTC. This encodes CASSQATVQETQYF.

This clonotype appeared a few times. The chain carries TRBV27 and TRBJ1-2, with D unresolved. The CDR3 is 13 amino acids. V lost 6 bases, J lost 4 bases, and 12 bases lay in between. Germline CDR1 is MNHEY and CDR2 is SMNVEV (reference sequence). DNA for the CDR3: TGTGCCAGCAGCCCGTCAGCTTTCTATGGCTACACCTTC. This sequence encodes CASSPSAFYGYTF.

This clonotype has a handful of counts. The chain links TRBV29-1 to TRBJ2-1, with TRBD1 identical over 8 bases. This CDR3 is 14 amino acids long. Per germline, CDR1 SQVTM and CDR2 ANQGSEA. Trimming removed 2 bases from V and 14 bases from J; junction bases left unmatched: 14. CDR3 nucleotide sequence: TGCAGCGTTGAACCTCCTTTATCAGGGGGCCCTAAGTTCTTC. It encodes CSVEPPLSGGPKFF.

This clonotype was counted a few times. V gene TRBV12-3 or TRBV12-4 combines with J gene TRBJ1-3; D remains ambiguous. Trimming pared 6 bases from V and 8 bases from J, leaving 14 bases between. CDR3 size: 13 residues. Here the CDR3 reads CASSFSLADTIYF. The CDR3 DNA reads as TGTGCCAGCAGCTTTTCTCTGGCGGACACCATATATTTT.

A few counts support this clonotype. V is TRBV4-3 and J is TRBJ2-7; 7 bases align to TRBD1. Losses at the gene ends were 2 bases for V and 1 base for J; bases not matched to a gene: 8. Germline CDR1 LGHNA, CDR2 YSLEER. This CDR3 spans 16 amino acids. For the CDR3, the DNA is TGCGCCAGCAGCCAAACCACCGGGACAGATTCCTACGAGCAGTACTTC. It codes for CASSQTTGTDSYEQYF.

This clonotype was observed once. The chain is built from TRBV30 and TRBJ1-1, with 10 bases fitting TRBD1. Per germline, CDR1 GTSNPN and CDR2 SVGIG (reference sequence). V gave up 6 bases and J gave up 0 bases; unmatched junction bases: 13. The CDR3 has 17 residues. In DNA, the CDR3 is TGTGCCTGCGATGAGACTGGGACAGGGGCCATGAACACTGAAGCTTTCTTT. Translation: CACDETGTGAMNTEAFF.

This clonotype was recorded many times. A clone one base away is much larger, so this may be a read error. The V gene is TRBV12-3 or TRBV12-4, the J gene TRBJ2-6; D might be TRBD1 or TRBD2, each matching 6 bases. The CDR3 spans 19 residues. CDR3 in amino acids: CASCLGRGGTLSGANVLTF. CDR3 DNA: TGTGCCAGCTGTTTAGGGAGAGGGGGGACTCTTAGCGGGGCCAACGTCCTGACTTTC.

This sequence joins TRBV7-9 and TRBJ2-1; the match to TRBD1 covers 10 bases. The CDR3 has 15 residues. The germline V gene encodes CDR1 SEHNR and CDR2 FQNEAQ (reference sequence). Losses at the gene ends were 5 bases for V and 9 bases for J; bases not matched to a gene: 10. In DNA, the CDR3 is TGTGCCAGCAGCCAAAGACAGGGGGCGGAAAGTGAGCAGTTCTTC. Translating it yields CASSQRQGAESEQFF.

This clonotype was counted between two and nine times. The chain recombines TRBV10-3 with TRBJ2-1; tentatively, D is TRBD2 (6 bases). CDR1 is ENHRY and CDR2 is SYGVKD in the germline V gene. The CDR3 consists of 18 residues. Deletions cut 4 bases from V and 5 bases from J, with 24 bases between. The CDR3 reads CAISGTSSGSNLDNEQFF. The CDR3 nucleotides are TGTGCCATCAGTGGAACTAGCTCTGGCTCTAACCTGGACAATGAGCAGTTCTTC.

V is TRBV5-1 and J is TRBJ2-6; 7 bases line up with TRBD1. From germline, CDR1 is SGHRS and CDR2 YFSETQ. This CDR3 region has 18 residues. Trimming at V came to 1 base and at J to 2 bases, leaving 9 bases not matched to a gene. DNA of the CDR3: TGCGCCAGCAGCTTGACAGGGGTCGGTCGGGCTGGGGCCAACGTCCTGACTTTC. Residues: CASSLTGVGRAGANVLTF.

This clonotype was picked up a small number of times. Here the CDR3 DNA reads TGTGCCAGCAGCCAAGGGCTCGGGCTCGCGGGAGACCACAATGAGCAGTTCTTC. Translation gives CASSQGLGLAGDHNEQFF. V gene TRBV4-2 combines with J gene TRBJ2-1; 7 bases are shared with TRBD2. The CDR3 covers 18 residues. Germline CDR1 and CDR2: LGHNA and YNFKEQ. J lost 5 bases, V lost 1 base, and 14 bases had no gene match.

Only a few counts were recorded for this clonotype. The rearrangement links TRBV12-3 or TRBV12-4 to TRBJ2-1; D is undetermined. Trimming shortened V by 5 bases and J by 4 bases, and 15 bases separated the two germline ends. The CDR3 has 15 residues. The CDR3 DNA reads TGTGCCAGCAGTACCCGACTCTATATTTACAATGAGCAGTTCTTC. It translates to CASSTRLYIYNEQFF.

The CDR3, as DNA: TGTGCCAGCGGACCGGGGTTGGGCACTGAAGCTTTCTTT. This codes for CASGPGLGTEAFF. V and J are TRBV7-3 and TRBJ1-1, with no clear D. Trimming took off 8 bases at V and 4 bases at J, with 14 bases between the two ends. Looked up from germline, CDR1 is SGHTA and CDR2 is FQGTGA. This CDR3 region has 13 residues.

This clonotype appeared many times. One junction end does not reproduce the germline sequence, and a read error may be involved. The chain joins TRBV29-1 to TRBJ2-1; 12 positions agree with TRBD2. The V gene's germline CDR1 is SQVTM and CDR2 ANQGSEA. This CDR3 is built from 16 residues. For the CDR3, the DNA is TGCAGCGGTGAAGGCTCTAGCGGGAGGGTAGGGGATGAGCAGTTCTTC. Translating it yields CSGEGSSGRVGDEQFF.

This clonotype was picked up many times. V and J are TRBV29-1 and TRBJ2-4, with 7 nucleotides matching TRBD1. J lost 2 bases, V lost 6 bases, and 10 bases had no gene match. Per germline, CDR1 SQVTM and CDR2 ANQGSEA. CDR3 length equals 15 residues. The DNA for the CDR3 is TGCAGCGTGGGACCGGACAGGAGAACCAAAAACATTCAGTACTTC. Protein product: CSVGPDRRTKNIQYF. Complete variable domain (other parts from reference TRBV29-1 and TRBJ2-4): SAVISQKPSRDICQRGTSLTIQCQVDSQVTMMFWYRQQPGQSLTLIATANQGSEATYESGFVIDKFPISRPNLTFSTLTVSNMSPEDSSIYLCSVGPDRRTKNIQYFGAGTRLSVL.

With regard to this clonotype: A much larger clone lies one base from this, so it may be a read error. The rearrangement joins TRBV6-4 to TRBJ2-2; D remains ambiguous. The CDR3 covers 14 residues. Trimming removed 5 bases from V and 3 bases from J, with 10 bases in between. Germline loops: CDR1 MRHNA, CDR2 SNTAGT. In DNA form, the CDR3 reads TGTGCCAGCAGTAGCGAGACTTACACCGGGGAGCTGTTTTTT. Translated, it gives CASSSETYTGELFF.

The sample holds many counts of this clonotype. J is TRBJ2-3 and V is TRBV13, with D perhaps TRBD1 (5 bases). The CDR3 is 14 amino acids. V dropped 4 bases and J dropped 4 bases, with 12 bases sitting between them. Germline V lookup: CDR1 PRHDT, CDR2 FYEKMQ (reference sequence). The CDR3 coding sequence is TGTGCCAGCAGCTCCAGGGTCGAATCAGATACGCAGTATTTT. It is translated as CASSSRVESDTQYF. Full variable domain (remainder filled in from reference TRBV13 and TRBJ2-3): AAGVIQSPRHLIKEKRETATLKCYPIPRHDTVYWYQQGPGQDPQFLISFYEKMQSDKGSIPDRFSAQQFSDYHSELNMSSLELGDSALYFCASSSRVESDTQYFGPGTRLTVL.

The V gene is TRBV21-1, the J gene TRBJ2-7; the table gives TRBD2 as D, unverified against the DNA. TRBV21-1 is termed a pseudogene. CDR3 length: 17 amino acids. CDR3 sequence reads: CASTRVTNRGFGYEQYF. CDR3 DNA sequence: TGTGCCAGCACCCGAGTCACAAATCGAGGGTTTGGGTACGAGCAGTACTTC.

This chain links TRBV27 with TRBJ2-1; TRBD1 matches at 9 bases. The CDR3 covers 21 residues. With V trimmed by 4 bases and J by 0 bases, 19 bases remained unmatched. Per the germline V gene, CDR1 is MNHEY and CDR2 is SMNVEV (reference sequence). Here the CDR3 reads CASSSTLGTGNLLSSYNEQFF. The CDR3 DNA is TGTGCCAGCAGTTCGACCTTAGGGACAGGGAACCTTTTAAGCTCCTACAATGAGCAGTTCTTC.

This clonotype was picked up many times. The J gene is TRBJ2-3, the V gene TRBV6-5; D not certain. The CDR3 runs 17 residues. V lost 2 bases and J lost 1, with 16 bases in between. Germline V gene data show CDR1 as MNHEY and CDR2 as SVGAGI. This CDR3 is CASSYEALLLGTDTQYF. Here the CDR3 DNA reads TGTGCCAGCAGTTACGAGGCTTTGCTTCTCGGCACAGATACGCAGTATTTT.

J is TRBJ2-1 and V is TRBV6-2 or TRBV6-3, with no clear D. The CDR3 spans 15 residues. Germline-derived CDR1 and CDR2 are MNHEY and SVGEGT. Trimming cost V 2 bases and J 0 bases, with 8 bases left between them. CDR3 loop: CASSYIWASYNEQFF. The DNA of the CDR3 is TGTGCCAGCAGTTACATTTGGGCCTCCTACAATGAGCAGTTCTTC.

The gene calls are TRBV7-2 and TRBJ2-1; TRBD2 matches at 11 bases. The CDR3 spans 15 residues. Germline loops: CDR1 SGHTA, CDR2 FQGNSA. Trimming cost V 5 bases and J 4 bases; bases outside gene matches: 4. This chain's CDR3 is CASSPASGRYNEQFF. CDR3 nucleotides: TGTGCCAGCAGCCCGGCTAGCGGGAGGTACAATGAGCAGTTCTTC.